This T cell receptor beta chain is from a study of cytomegalovirus exposure and HLA in healthy donors. Overall study findings and caveats: Investigators reported more than 150 TCR beta chains as tied to cytomegalovirus. Cytomegalovirus status, reportedly, was diagnosed with high specificity and sensitivity by the classifier. It was confirmed in vitro that three of the CMV-associated chains were specific for CMV antigens.

In germline, CDR1 is SNHLY, CDR2 FYNNEI. The CDR3 has 14 amino acids. After removal of 4 bases from V and 8 bases from J, the junction contained 4 bases not matched to a gene. The roughly 120-subject validation cohort, separate from the roughly 700-subject first cohort, included the donors. Comments on this clone: Its antigen is as yet unknown.

Libraries were prepared by immunoSEQ multiplex PCR; TCRdb keeps only in-frame clonotypes and omits some of them. The sample consists of over 200,000 clones, approximately 86% of them appearing once. The sequence was obtained from a woman between 18 and 29 years old in good health and CMV-seronegative. Material: PBMCs. V gene TRBV2 combines with J gene TRBJ2-2; 10 nucleotides line up with TRBD2. The CDR3 DNA reads TGTGCCAGCAGTGCCGGTAGCGGGAGGGGGGAGCTGTTTTTT. This sequence encodes CASSAGSGRGELFF. Looking up the rest from reference TRBV2 and TRBJ2-2 gives the full variable domain: EPEVTQTPSHQVTQMGQEVILRCVPISNHLYFYWYRQILGQKVEFLVSFYNNEISEKSEIFDDQFSVERPDGSNFTLKIRSTKLEDSAMYFCASSAGSGRGELFFGEGSRLTVL.